What follows are 22 T cell receptor beta chains derived from one specimen sequenced in a study of vaccination effects on CD4 cells after COVID-19. Assay: immunoSEQ multiplex PCR; the TCRdb copy retains only in-frame clones and omits some. This table holds around 56,000 clones, 70% to 80% found once. Upon completion of 10 days in culture, CD4+ T cells were isolated. Antigens of these TCRs are unknown. This material consisted of CD4+ T cells from PBMCs cultured without peptide, taken before COVID-19 vaccination. Receptor source: a human donor who received a COVID-19 vaccine.

This chain uses TRBV4-1 with TRBJ2-5; tentatively, D is TRBD1 or TRBD2 (5 bases each). Trimming shortened V by 2 bases and J by 1 base, and 8 bases separated the two germline ends. CDR3 length: 14 residues. Looked up from germline, CDR1 is MGHRA and CDR2 is YSYEKL. CDR3 sequence: CASSQPGRQETQYF. Here the CDR3 DNA reads TGCGCCAGCAGCCAACCGGGACGCCAAGAGACCCAGTACTTC.

This sequence joins TRBV12-3 or TRBV12-4 and TRBJ2-1; 9 bases are a match to TRBD1. This CDR3 comprises 13 residues. The trim removed 5 bases at V and 8 bases at J, leaving 4 bases unmatched. For the CDR3, the DNA is TGTGCCAGCAGTAAGGGACAGGGTTATGAGCAGTTCTTC. It codes for CASSKGQGYEQFF.

J is TRBJ2-4 and V is TRBV5-4; 9 bases fit TRBD1. After removal of 0 bases from V and 7 bases from J, the junction contained 5 bases not matched to a gene. The CDR3 contains 15 residues. CDR1 SGHNT and CDR2 YYREEE come from the germline V gene (reference sequence). The CDR3: CASSLVGTGNNIQYF. In DNA, the CDR3 is TGTGCCAGCAGCTTGGTTGGGACAGGGAATAACATTCAGTACTTC.

This chain links TRBV29-1 with TRBJ2-1; 8 positions agree with TRBD2. This CDR3 contains 12 residues. Germline assignment: CDR1 SQVTM and CDR2 ANQGSEA. Unmatched junction bases numbered 5, after V lost 3 bases and J lost 10 bases. The CDR3 nucleotides are TGCAGCGTTGACGGGACTAGTTTCGAGCAGTTCTTC. It yields the protein CSVDGTSFEQFF.

The rearrangement joins TRBV24-1 to TRBJ2-5; the match to TRBD1 covers 9 bases. V trimming: 4 bases; J trimming: 2 bases; junction bases outside the gene matches: 10. The germline V gene has CDR1 KGHDR and CDR2 SFDVKD. This CDR3 has 17 residues. CDR3 sequence (DNA): TGTGCCACCAGTGACCCCATGGGGACAGGGACTCAAGAGACCCAGTACTTC. Its protein product is CATSDPMGTGTQETQYF.

Remarks on this clone: Other DNA sequences from this sample encode an identical CDR3 as well. The chain links TRBV5-1 to TRBJ2-7, with D perhaps matching TRBD2 (6 bases). Germline V lookup: CDR1 SGHRS, CDR2 YFSETQ. CDR3 length: 15 amino acids. With 7 bases removed from V and 2 bases from J, the gap between germline ends came to 19 bases. CDR3 nucleotide sequence: TGCGCCAGCCCTAGGGATTGGGACTGTCCCTACGAGCAGTACGTC. Protein product: CASPRDWDCPYEQYV.

The chain employs TRBV29-1 and TRBJ1-1, with 9 bases matching TRBD1. The junction had 3 bases not matched to a gene; V was cut back by 7 bases and J by 0 bases. CDR3 length equals 13 residues. Germline lookup yields CDR1 SQVTM and CDR2 ANQGSEA. The CDR3 DNA is TGCAGCGGCGGGGACAGGGTGAACACTGAAGCTTTCTTT. It codes for CSGGDRVNTEAFF. Complete variable domain (other parts from reference TRBV29-1 and TRBJ1-1): SAVISQKPSRDICQRGTSLTIQCQVDSQVTMMFWYRQQPGQSLTLIATANQGSEATYESGFVIDKFPISRPNLTFSTLTVSNMSPEDSSIYLCSGGDRVNTEAFFGQGTRLTVV.

In this sample, this clone turned up once. The chain links TRBV4-1 to TRBJ1-3; D gene unclear. This CDR3 has 16 residues. The V end lost 4 bases, the J end lost 0 bases, and 13 bases lay between the germline ends. Germline V lookup: CDR1 MGHRA, CDR2 YSYEKL. The CDR3 nucleotides read TGCGCCAGCAGCCCGGGGTGGGGTCCCTCTGGAAACACCATATATTTT. Amino acids: CASSPGWGPSGNTIYF.

The genes are TRBV7-2 and TRBJ2-3, with 10 bases matching TRBD1. Germline CDR1 SGHTA, CDR2 FQGNSA. This CDR3 contains 17 residues. V shed 5 bases, J shed 2 bases, and the junction held 10 bases outside the gene matches. The CDR3, as DNA: TGTGCCAGCAGCCTCTGGGACAGGGGCCTTCTCACAGATACGCAGTATTTT. Its translation: CASSLWDRGLLTDTQYF.

This chain uses TRBV5-1 with TRBJ1-5, with D maybe TRBD1 (6 bases). CDR1 is SGHRS, CDR2 YFSETQ, per germline. Trimming shortened V by 3 bases and J by 1 base, and 8 bases separated the two germline ends. This CDR3 is 14 amino acids long. CDR3 nucleotide sequence: TGCGCCAGCAGCTCCGGGACAAGCAATCAGCCCCAGCATTTT. Translated: CASSSGTSNQPQHF.

The chain has TRBV24-1 and TRBJ2-2; a weak D match, TRBD2 (5 bases). CDR1 is KGHDR, CDR2 SFDVKD, per germline. V was shortened by 4 bases and J by 5 bases, with 10 bases between the two germline ends. This CDR3 has 14 amino acids. CDR3 amino acids: CATSDGLRTGELFF. The CDR3 nucleotides are TGTGCCACCAGTGACGGACTGAGGACCGGGGAGCTGTTTTTT.

This chain uses TRBV5-1 with TRBJ1-1; 9 bases are shared with TRBD1. This CDR3 has 14 amino acids. J lost 3 bases, V lost 4 bases, and 4 bases had no gene match. Germline-derived CDR1 and CDR2 are SGHRS and YFSETQ. The CDR3 loop reads CASSLDRGDTEAFF. In DNA, the CDR3 is TGCGCCAGCAGCCTGGACAGGGGCGACACTGAAGCTTTCTTT.

J is TRBJ2-1 and V is TRBV12-3 or TRBV12-4; D uncertain. The germline V and J ends were trimmed by 1 base and 4 bases, with 5 bases remaining between them. This CDR3 comprises 13 residues. The CDR3 nucleotides are TGTGCCAGCAGTTTAGAACGTTACAATGAGCAGTTCTTC. This translates into CASSLERYNEQFF.

This clone has more than one count but fewer than ten. The chain combines TRBV18 with TRBJ1-2; a weak D match, TRBD1 (6 bases). This CDR3 is built from 14 residues. Per germline, CDR1 KGHSH and CDR2 LQKENI. V was clipped by 2 bases and J by 8 bases, with 15 bases between them. The CDR3 region has the DNA TGTGCCAGCTCACCAACGTCAGGGGCTGAGGGCTACACCTTC. Translating gives CASSPTSGAEGYTF. Together with reference TRBV18 and TRBJ1-2, the CDR3 gives the full variable domain: NAGVMQNPRHLVRRRGQEARLRCSPMKGHSHVYWYRQLPEEGLKFMVYLQKENIIDESGMPKERFSAEFPKEGPSILRIQQVVRGDSAAYFCASSPTSGAEGYTFGSGTRLTVV.

This sequence joins TRBV6-5 and TRBJ1-5; the match to TRBD1 covers 9 bases. J was trimmed by 5 bases and V by 6 bases; bases with no gene match: 8. This CDR3 has 15 residues. CDR1 MNHEY and CDR2 SVGAGI come from the germline V gene. The DNA of the CDR3 is TGTGCCAGCAGAAAACAGGGGGCGGGAGATCAGCCCCAGCATTTT. Protein: CASRKQGAGDQPQHF.

The chain is built from TRBV4-1 and TRBJ2-2; perhaps TRBD2 as D (5 bases). The CDR3 extends over 15 amino acids. The V gene lost 4 bases and the J gene lost 1 base, with 10 bases spanning the gap. CDR1 is MGHRA and CDR2 is YSYEKL in the germline V gene. CDR3 sequence reads: CASSLNRGNTGELFF. The CDR3 nucleotides are TGCGCCAGCAGCCTCAACCGGGGGAACACCGGGGAGCTGTTTTTT.

This chain connects TRBV12-5 to TRBJ1-5; the D gene is possibly TRBD1 (5 bases). The V gene's germline CDR1 is LGHNT and CDR2 FRNRAP. Trimming cost V 6 bases and J 7 bases, with 10 bases left between them. The CDR3 sequence is 12 residues long. CDR3 amino acids: CASGPWGQPQHF. The CDR3 region has the DNA TGTGCTAGTGGGCCCTGGGGGCAGCCCCAGCATTTT. Complete variable domain (other parts from reference TRBV12-5 and TRBJ1-5): DARVTQTPRHKVTEMGQEVTMRCQPILGHNTVFWYRQTMMQGLELLAYFRNRAPLDDSGMPKDRFSAEMPDATLATLKIQPSEPRDSAVYFCASGPWGQPQHFGDGTRLSIL.

The chain employs TRBV5-1 and TRBJ1-1; TRBD1 matches at 8 bases. CDR1 and CDR2 (germline): SGHRS, YFSETQ. With 8 bases clipped from V and 1 base from J, the junction kept 10 bases outside the gene matches. This CDR3 contains 15 residues. DNA of the CDR3: TGCGCCAGTGACAGGGGCGAACAATCGAACACTGAAGCTTTCTTT. Its translation: CASDRGEQSNTEAFF.

V gene TRBV19 combines with J gene TRBJ2-2, with D possibly matching TRBD1 (6 bases). V lost 3 bases and J 3 bases, leaving 8 bases between the germline ends. There are 14 residues in the CDR3. Germline CDR1 LNHDA, CDR2 SQIVND (reference sequence). CDR3 DNA sequence: TGTGCCAGTAGTATTCGACAGGACACCGGGGAGCTGTTTTTT. Translation gives CASSIRQDTGELFF.

The gene calls are TRBV5-1 and TRBJ1-1; 10 bases are a match to TRBD1. Germline V CDR1 and CDR2: SGHRS, YFSETQ. CDR3 size: 16 residues. After removal of 0 bases from V and 4 bases from J, the junction contained 6 bases not matched to a gene. This CDR3 reads CASSLAGTGVGTEAFF. CDR3 sequence (DNA): TGCGCCAGCAGCTTGGCCGGGACAGGGGTAGGCACTGAAGCTTTCTTT. Full variable domain (missing parts from reference TRBV5-1 and TRBJ1-1): KAGVTQTPRYLIKTRGQQVTLSCSPISGHRSVSWYQQTPGQGLQFLFEYFSETQRNKGNFPGRFSGRQFSNSRSEMNVSTLELGDSALYLCASSLAGTGVGTEAFFGQGTRLTVV.

The chain carries TRBV5-8 and TRBJ2-3; the match to TRBD2 covers 11 bases. Germline-derived CDR1 and CDR2 are SGHTS and YDEGEE. The CDR3 runs 17 residues. Trimming took 7 bases from V and 0 from J; bases not matched to a gene: 10. CDR3 DNA sequence: TGTGCCAGCCCTTGGCTAGCGGGGGGACCTAGCACAGATACGCAGTATTTT. Translation: CASPWLAGGPSTDTQYF.

V is TRBV5-5 and J is TRBJ2-5, with D uncertain. The ends were cut back, 5 bases at V and 5 bases at J, with 10 bases in the middle. The CDR3 length is 12 residues. Germline CDR1 and CDR2: SGHKS and YYEKEE (reference sequence). Here the CDR3 reads CASRDEAETQYF. DNA of the CDR3: TGTGCCAGCAGGGATGAGGCGGAGACCCAGTACTTC.